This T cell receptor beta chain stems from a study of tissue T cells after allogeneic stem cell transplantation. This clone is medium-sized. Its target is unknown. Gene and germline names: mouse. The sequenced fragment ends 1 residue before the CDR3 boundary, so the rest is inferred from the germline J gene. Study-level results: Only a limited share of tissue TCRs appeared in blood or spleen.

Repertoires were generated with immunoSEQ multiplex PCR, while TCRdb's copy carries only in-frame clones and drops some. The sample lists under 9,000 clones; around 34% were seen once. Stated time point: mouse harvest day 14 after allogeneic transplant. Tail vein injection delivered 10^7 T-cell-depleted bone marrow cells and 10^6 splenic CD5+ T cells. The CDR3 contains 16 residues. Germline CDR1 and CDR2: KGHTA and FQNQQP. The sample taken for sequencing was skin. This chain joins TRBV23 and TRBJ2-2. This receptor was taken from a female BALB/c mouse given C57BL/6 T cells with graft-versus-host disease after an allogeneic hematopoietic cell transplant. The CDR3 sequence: CSSSQSGGANTGQLYF. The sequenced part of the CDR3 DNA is TGCTCCAGCAGTCAATCTGGGGGCGCAAACACCGGGCAGCTCTAC.